This is a list of T cell receptor beta chains from one sample in a study of T cell responses to AZD1222 COVID-19 vaccine. Method: immunoSEQ multiplex PCR; TCRdb's copy keeps in-frame clones and lacks some. The profile covers approximately 130,000 clones, with roughly 86% appearing a single time and roughly 5.7% taken by the ten largest. The sample here was peripheral blood, taken 28 days after the second AZD1222 dose. The receptors here all came from an adult who received the AZD1222 COVID-19 vaccine. Both conserved end residues are part of each CDR3. The order of the fields is CDR3 length, D gene, clone size, J gene, V gene, CDR3 protein, CDR3 DNA. D genes are given only for firm matches. Expanded clones are given a class, and other clones once, few, many or no size at all.

>14|-|-|TRBJ2-7|TRBV4-1
CASSQEDSTYEQYF
TGCGCCAGCAGCCAAGAGGACAGTACCTACGAGCAGTACTTC
>13|TRBD1|-|TRBJ1-1|TRBV29-1
CSVGFDRGLEAFF
TGCAGCGTAGGATTCGACAGGGGTCTTGAAGCTTTCTTT
>18|-|-|TRBJ1-1|TRBV28
CASSFIMSGGTLGGEAFF
TGTGCCAGCAGTTTTATTATGTCGGGGGGCACCCTTGGGGGAGAAGCTTTCTTT
>14|-|-|TRBJ1-5|TRBV6-6
CASSYPSADQPQHF
TGTGCCAGCAGTTACCCCTCGGCAGATCAGCCCCAGCATTTT
>16|-|-|TRBJ1-1|TRBV28
CASSTGTATINTEAFF
TGTGCCAGCAGTACCGGGACCGCTACTATCAACACTGAAGCTTTCTTT
>14|-|few|TRBJ2-1|TRBV27
CASTPGPWANEQFF
TGTGCCAGCACCCCGGGACCCTGGGCGAATGAGCAGTTCTTC
>15|TRBD2|-|TRBJ2-7|TRBV27
CASSFQTSGSTEQYF
TGTGCCAGCAGTTTCCAGACTAGCGGGAGTACCGAGCAGTACTTC
>16|-|-|TRBJ1-4|TRBV9
CASSVAQGATNEKLFF
TGTGCCAGCAGCGTCGCCCAGGGCGCAACTAATGAAAAACTGTTTTTT
>14|-|-|TRBJ1-1|TRBV19
CASSNQGLNTEAFF
TGTGCCAGTAGTAACCAGGGACTGAACACTGAAGCTTTCTTT
>15|TRBD1|-|TRBJ2-7|TRBV9
CASSARQGRSDEQYF
TGTGCCAGCAGCGCCCGACAGGGAAGATCTGACGAGCAGTACTTC
>16|TRBD1|-|TRBJ1-2|TRBV4-1
CASSQPGQGLRYDYTF
TGCGCCAGCAGCCAACCGGGACAGGGGCTTCGGTATGACTACACCTTC
>13|-|few|TRBJ1-2|TRBV19
CASSPWSNYGYTF
TGTGCCAGTAGTCCTTGGTCCAACTATGGCTACACCTTC
>16|TRBD2|-|TRBJ2-5|TRBV5-8
CASSLLLAGGIETQYF
TGTGCCAGCAGCTTGTTACTAGCGGGAGGTATAGAGACCCAGTACTTC
>15|-|-|TRBJ1-5|TRBV2
CASRLGSVSNQPQHF
TGTGCCAGCAGGTTGGGTTCTGTCAGCAATCAGCCCCAGCATTTT
>16|TRBD2|-|TRBJ2-1|TRBV19
CASSIPGTSRYNEQFF
TGTGCCAGTAGTATCCCCGGGACTAGCAGATACAATGAGCAGTTCTTC
>13|-|-|TRBJ1-1|TRBV27
CASSLLVNTEAFF
TGTGCCAGCAGTTTATTGGTGAACACTGAAGCTTTCTTT
>13|-|-|TRBJ1-2|TRBV7-2
CASSWGQGDGYTF
TGTGCCAGCAGCTGGGGGCAGGGTGATGGCTACACCTTC
>14|TRBD1|-|TRBJ2-3|TRBV5-1
CASSPGTGADTQYF
TGCGCCAGCAGCCCCGGGACAGGGGCAGATACGCAGTATTTT
>15|-|few|TRBJ1-5|TRBV4-3
CASSQVVWGNQPQHF
TGCGCCAGCAGCCAAGTTGTCTGGGGCAATCAGCCCCAGCATTTT
>16|-|-|TRBJ1-3|TRBV6-6
CASRFSGVSSGNTIYF
TGTGCCAGCAGATTCTCCGGCGTTAGCTCTGGAAACACCATATATTTT
>12|TRBD2|-|TRBJ2-5|TRBV6-6
CASEDSGETQYF
TGTGCCAGCGAGGATAGCGGGGAGACCCAGTACTTC
>13|-|-|TRBJ2-3|TRBV18
CASSPGTTDTQYF
TGTGCCAGCTCGCCCGGAACGACAGATACGCAGTATTTT
>15|-|once|TRBJ2-6|TRBV12-5
CAVRGLGSGANVLTF
TGTGCCGTTAGGGGTCTAGGCTCTGGGGCCAACGTCCTGACTTTC
>14|-|-|TRBJ1-6|TRBV13
CASSLGTANSPLHF
TGTGCCAGCAGCTTAGGGACAGCAAATTCACCCCTCCACTTT
>15|TRBD2|-|TRBJ2-1|TRBV4-2
CASSPTSGIYNEQFF
TGTGCCAGCAGCCCGACTAGCGGGATCTACAATGAGCAGTTCTTC
>13|-|-|TRBJ1-4|TRBV16
CASSQSTFEKLFF
TGTGCCAGCAGCCAATCAACATTTGAAAAACTGTTTTTT